A selection of T cell receptor beta chains follows, all from one sample in a study of early T cells in non-severe SARS-CoV-2 infection. TCRdb ran MiXCR on the 5' RACE reads and lists one entry per CDR3 protein. The data hold 70,000 to 75,000 distinct CDR3 sequences, with roughly 13% observed a single time. The source material was whole blood. The receptors originated from an adult who was a healthcare worker with PCR-confirmed SARS-CoV-2 infection or an uninfected control (not recorded which). Both conserved end residues are trimmed from each CDR3. The size of a clone is reported for some rows only, either as once, few or many, or as a class for expanded clones.

V: TRBV5-6; size: few; CDR3: ASSPSGTGVETQY
V: TRBV7-9; size: few; CDR3: ASSSLAGGNYNEQF
V: TRBV29-1; size: few; CDR3: SVGGGDYGYT
V: TRBV20-1; size: many; CDR3: SASGIAGGLNEQF
V: TRBV11-1; size: NA; CDR3: ASSLYQETQY
V: TRBV29-1; size: many; CDR3: SVERDRGSGQY
V: TRBV18; size: many; CDR3: ASSPISRTAHTEAF
V: TRBV4-1; size: few; CDR3: ASSQPTRDIKNIQY
V: TRBV27; size: many; CDR3: ASSYSGPTEKLF
V: TRBV6-5; size: few; CDR3: ASSRLAGEQF
V: TRBV29-1; size: NA; CDR3: SVTGRNTEAF